Reported below is one TCR beta chain. This clonotype was counted many times. It lacks a known antigen. No much larger clone is present one base from it, and per-base qualities are unavailable. Data came from an Illumina HiSeq 1500. TCRdb reworked the public reads: Q25 trimming with fastp, MiXCR clone assembly, productive beta chains retained. Merged by CDR3 protein, the rows form single entries marked with the most common genes and DNA. The sample table shows about 120,000 distinct CDR3 sequences, and around 10% are seen once. The top ten clones comprise 31% of the sample. This entry comes from a study of T cell repertoires in cytomegalovirus infection (dated by TCRdb to about 2019). Background for the entire study: Donor HLA type was relevant to the analysis, because carriage of CMV infection together with the matching HLA type was indicated by public TCR beta signatures. General study outcomes and caveats: Cumulative frequency of public TCR beta family members discriminated carriers of CMV infection plus the relevant HLA type in this cohort and an independent 352-donor cohort. In the ex vivo response, HLA-C-restricted CMV-specific TCR beta clonotypes were dominant, and in two of eight donors the single most frequent clonotype came from this HLA-C-restricted group.

Trimming accounts for 3 bases at V and 2 bases at J, while the number of junction bases matched to no gene is 4. CDR1 and CDR2 are drawn from the germline V gene (reference sequence): SEHNR, FQNEAQ. Spanning cysteine to phenylalanine, the CDR3 consists of 15 amino acids. Only the CDR3 DNA stays, 45 bases, in frame from base 1. The rearrangement joined TRBV7-9 to TRBJ2-1; TRBD1 agrees with 7 junctional bases. The sample taken for sequencing was PBMCs, sequenced either directly or after in vitro stimulation (not recorded which). The sequence was collected from a human donor in good health (CMV status not recorded). Some clones in this sample may be carry-over from other donors' samples. The sequence in DNA is TGTGCCAGCAGCTTGGGACAGACCCCCTACAATGAGCAGTTCTTC. Protein translation: CASSLGQTPYNEQFF.